This T cell receptor (beta chain) comes out of a study of OX40 agonist ivuxolimab in advanced cancers. Study-wide results and limits: Antigen specificity remained undetermined for the expanded peripheral T cells. Near-lowest levels of clonal expansion characterized partial responders at 0.1-3.0 mg/kg.

Assay used: immunoSEQ multiplex PCR; TCRdb lists only in-frame clones, some missing. Altogether some 77,000 clones are present, about nine tenths being singletons, with the ten largest covering roughly 8.6%. In the case of this clone: Its antigen remains unidentified.

Autoimmune disease history or systemic immunosuppression led to patient exclusion. Germline V gene lookup returns CDR1 SGHTA and CDR2 FQGNSA. The CDR3 has 15 amino acids. Trimming removed 3 bases at V and 0 bases at J, with 11 bases between. The receptor comes from an adult with an advanced solid tumor such as melanoma, head and neck, liver or kidney cancer. The V call is TRBV7-2, the J call TRBJ1-2, with D perhaps TRBD1 (6 bases). The sample was CD4+ or CD8+ T cells sorted from blood, taken in a trial of the OX40 agonist ivuxolimab. The CDR3: CASSFGGLTNYGYTF. In DNA, the CDR3 is TGTGCCAGCAGCTTTGGGGGGCTGACTAACTATGGCTACACCTTC.